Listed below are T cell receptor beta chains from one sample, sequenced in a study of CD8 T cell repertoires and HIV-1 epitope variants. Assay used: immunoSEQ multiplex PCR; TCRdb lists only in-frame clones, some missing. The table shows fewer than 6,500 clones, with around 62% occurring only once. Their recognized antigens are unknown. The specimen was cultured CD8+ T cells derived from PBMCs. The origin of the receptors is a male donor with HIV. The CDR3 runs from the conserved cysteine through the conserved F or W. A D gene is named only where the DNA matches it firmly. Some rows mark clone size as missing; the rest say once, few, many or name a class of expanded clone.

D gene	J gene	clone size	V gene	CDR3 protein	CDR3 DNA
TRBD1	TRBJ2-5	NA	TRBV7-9	CASSPLPGQGEETQYF	TGTGCCAGCAGCCCCCTCCCGGGACAGGGAGAGGAGACCCAGTACTTC
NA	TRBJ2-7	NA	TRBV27	CASSLRGSYEQYF	TGTGCCAGCAGTTTACGGGGATCCTACGAGCAGTACTTC
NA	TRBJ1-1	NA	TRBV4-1	CASSQGTAEAFF	TGCGCCAGCAGCCAAGGGACAGCCGAAGCTTTCTTT
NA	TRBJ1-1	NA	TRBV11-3	CASSLDGFTPNTEAFF	TGTGCCAGCAGCTTAGATGGATTTACCCCGAACACTGAAGCTTTCTTT
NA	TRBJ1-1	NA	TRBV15	CATSLGSNTEAFF	TGTGCCACCAGTCTAGGGTCCAACACTGAAGCTTTCTTT
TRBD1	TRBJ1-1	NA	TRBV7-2	CASSPIGGAGTEAFF	TGTGCCAGCAGCCCCATAGGGGGCGCGGGCACTGAAGCTTTCTTT
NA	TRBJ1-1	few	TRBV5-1	CASSSTVGTEAFF	TGCGCCAGCAGTTCCACCGTTGGCACTGAAGCTTTCTTT
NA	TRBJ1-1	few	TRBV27	CASSLSSRNEAFF	TGTGCCAGCAGTTTATCGTCCCGGAATGAAGCTTTCTTT
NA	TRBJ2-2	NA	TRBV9	CASSVDPVGELFF	TGTGCCAGCAGCGTAGATCCGGTCGGGGAGCTGTTTTTT
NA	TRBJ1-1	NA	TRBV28	CASSLTGRGDTEAFF	TGTGCCAGCAGTCTGACAGGTAGGGGTGACACTGAAGCTTTCTTT
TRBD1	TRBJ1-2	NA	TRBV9	CASSVDHRGLSYGYTF	TGTGCCAGCAGCGTAGACCACAGGGGGCTAAGCTATGGCTACACCTTC
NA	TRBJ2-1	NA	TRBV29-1	CSVEGGVYNEQFF	TGCAGCGTTGAAGGCGGGGTCTACAATGAGCAGTTCTTC